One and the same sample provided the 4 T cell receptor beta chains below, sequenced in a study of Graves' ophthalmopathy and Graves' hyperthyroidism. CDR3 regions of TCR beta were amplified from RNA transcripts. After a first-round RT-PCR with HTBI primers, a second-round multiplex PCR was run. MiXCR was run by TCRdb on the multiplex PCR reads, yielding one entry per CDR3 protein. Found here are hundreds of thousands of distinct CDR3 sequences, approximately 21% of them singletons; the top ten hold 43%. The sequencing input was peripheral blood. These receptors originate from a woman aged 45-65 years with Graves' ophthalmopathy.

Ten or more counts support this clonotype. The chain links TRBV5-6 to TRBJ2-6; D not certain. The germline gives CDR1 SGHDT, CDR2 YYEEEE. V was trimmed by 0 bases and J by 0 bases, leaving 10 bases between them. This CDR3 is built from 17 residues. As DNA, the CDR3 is TGTGCCAGCAGCTTGGAACTCCTTTCCTCTGGGGCCAACGTCCTGACTTTC. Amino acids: CASSLELLSSGANVLTF.

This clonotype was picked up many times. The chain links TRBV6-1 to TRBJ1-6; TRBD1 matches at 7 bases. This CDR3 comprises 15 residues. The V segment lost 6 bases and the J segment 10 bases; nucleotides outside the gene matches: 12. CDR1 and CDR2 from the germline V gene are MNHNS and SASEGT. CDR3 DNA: TGTGCCAGCAGAAACAGGGGATCGGAATACTCACCCCTCCACTTT. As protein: CASRNRGSEYSPLHF.

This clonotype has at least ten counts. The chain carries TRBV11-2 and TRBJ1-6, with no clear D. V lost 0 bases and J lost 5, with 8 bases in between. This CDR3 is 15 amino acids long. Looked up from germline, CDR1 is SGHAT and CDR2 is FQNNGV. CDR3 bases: TGTGCCAGCAGCTTAGATTACCAAGATAATTCACCCCTCCACTTT. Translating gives CASSLDYQDNSPLHF.

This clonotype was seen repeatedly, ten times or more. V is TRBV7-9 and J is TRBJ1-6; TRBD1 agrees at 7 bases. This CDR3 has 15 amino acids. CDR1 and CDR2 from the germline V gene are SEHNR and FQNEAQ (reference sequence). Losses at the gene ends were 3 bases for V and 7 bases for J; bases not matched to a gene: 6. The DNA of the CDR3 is TGTGCCAGCAGCTTGGACCTACAGGGGAATTCACCCCTCCACTTT. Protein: CASSLDLQGNSPLHF.